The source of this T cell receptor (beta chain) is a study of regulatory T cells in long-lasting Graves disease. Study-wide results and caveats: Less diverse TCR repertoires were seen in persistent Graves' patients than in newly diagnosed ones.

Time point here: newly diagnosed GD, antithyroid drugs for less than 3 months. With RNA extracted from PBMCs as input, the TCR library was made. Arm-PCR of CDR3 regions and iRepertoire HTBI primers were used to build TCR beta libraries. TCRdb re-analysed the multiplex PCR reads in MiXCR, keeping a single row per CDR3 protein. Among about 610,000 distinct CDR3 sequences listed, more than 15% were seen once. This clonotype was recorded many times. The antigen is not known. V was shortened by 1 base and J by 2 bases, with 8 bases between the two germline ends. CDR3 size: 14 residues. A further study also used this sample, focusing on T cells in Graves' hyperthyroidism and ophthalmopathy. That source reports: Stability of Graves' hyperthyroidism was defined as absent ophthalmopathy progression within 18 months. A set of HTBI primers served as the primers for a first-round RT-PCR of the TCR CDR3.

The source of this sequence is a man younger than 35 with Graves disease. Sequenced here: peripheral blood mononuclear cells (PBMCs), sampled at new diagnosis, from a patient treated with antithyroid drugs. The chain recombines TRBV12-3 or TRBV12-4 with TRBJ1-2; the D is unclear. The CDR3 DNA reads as TGTGCCAGCAGTTTAGAGGGCAGGAACTATGGCTACACCTTC. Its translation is CASSLEGRNYGYTF.